A selection of T cell receptor beta chains follows, all from one sample in a study of neurological immune-mediated disorders. TCRdb re-called the 5' RACE reads with MiXCR, one entry per CDR3 protein. Counted here are around 90,000 distinct CDR3 sequences, 13% occurring once; the ten biggest clones make up around 4.5%. Input material: PBMCs. These receptors were obtained from a female donor with HTLV-1-associated myelopathy (HAM/TSP). CDR3s include the opening cysteine and the closing phenylalanine or tryptophan. A D gene is named only where the DNA matches it firmly. Size values are once, few and many counts, or a class for expanded clones, and some rows have none.

j_call clone_size v_call d_call cdr3_nt cdr3_aa
TRBJ2-5 many TRBV28 NA TGTGCCAGCAGTTCTAAGGAAAAAGAGACCCAGTACTTC CASSSKEKETQYF
TRBJ2-5 many TRBV5-1 NA TGCGCCAGCAGCTTGGAGAAAAGGGAGACCCAGTACTTC CASSLEKRETQYF
TRBJ1-3 many TRBV3-1 NA TGTGCCAGCAGCCAACACGGTGCTGGAAACACCATATATTTT CASSQHGAGNTIYF
TRBJ2-4 NA TRBV5-1 NA TGCGCCAGCAGCTTGGATGAAGGGAAGGAAAACATTCAGTACTTC CASSLDEGKENIQYF
TRBJ2-2 many TRBV7-3 TRBD2 TGTGCCAGCAGCTTAAGGCGGGGGGTTCGATCCGGGGAGCTGTTTTTT CASSLRRGVRSGELFF
TRBJ1-1 many TRBV20-1 NA TGCAGTGCTAGCGGTCAGGACATAGGGCGGAGCACTGAAGCTTTCTTT CSASGQDIGRSTEAFF
TRBJ2-3 many TRBV13 NA TGTGCCAGCAAACAACGGGTGGGAGATACGCAGTATTTT CASKQRVGDTQYF
TRBJ2-1 many TRBV20-1 TRBD2 TGCAGTGCTAGCCGGGCGGCGGGGGGGCAAACGCAGTTCTTC CSASRAAGGQTQFF
TRBJ2-2 NA TRBV3-1 NA TGTGCCAGCAGCCAAGGGGGCGGCGGGGAGCTGTTTTTT CASSQGGGGELFF
TRBJ1-5 many TRBV12-3/TRBV12-4 TRBD1 TGTGCCAGCAGTTTAAAAGGGACAGGGTATAGCAATCAGCCCCAGCATTTT CASSLKGTGYSNQPQHF
TRBJ1-1 many TRBV24-1 NA TGTGCCACCAGTGATCCACGCACGGGAGCTTTCTTT CATSDPRTGAFF
TRBJ1-6 few TRBV20-1 NA TGCAGCGCTGCGGGGCGGGATTCACCCCTCCACTTT CSAAGRDSPLHF
TRBJ2-6 many TRBV5-1 NA TGCGCCAGCAGCTTGGCCCTCTCTGGGGCCAACGTCCTGACTTTC CASSLALSGANVLTF
TRBJ2-4 NA TRBV12-3/TRBV12-4 TRBD2 TGTGTCAGCGGTGCGGGGGGCCGAGCCAAAAACATTCAGTACTTC CVSGAGGRAKNIQYF
TRBJ2-6 many TRBV28 NA TGTGCCAGCAGTTTGCGGCGTTCCTCTGGGGCCAACGTCCTGACTTTC CASSLRRSSGANVLTF
TRBJ2-1 many TRBV18 TRBD1 TGTGCCAGCTCCCTGACGGACAGGGCGTTCTTC CASSLTDRAFF
TRBJ2-2 many TRBV4-2 TRBD2 TGTGCCAGCAGCCAACAGCCACTAGCGGGGGGAAACACCGGGGAGCTGTTTTTT CASSQQPLAGGNTGELFF
TRBJ2-2 few TRBV19 NA TGTGCCAGTAGTATCTGGTCAGACACCGGGGAGCTGTTTTTT CASSIWSDTGELFF
TRBJ2-1 many TRBV7-2 NA TGTGCCAGCAGCTTAGGTTTGAGGTACAATGAGCAGTTCTTC CASSLGLRYNEQFF
TRBJ1-1 many TRBV7-3 NA TGTGCCAGCAGCTTAATGCAGGGAACTGAAGCTTTCTTT CASSLMQGTEAFF
TRBJ2-1 many TRBV2 NA TGTGCCAGCAGTGGTCGAGGCGATGAGCAGTTCTTC CASSGRGDEQFF
TRBJ2-1 many TRBV6-2/TRBV6-3 NA TGTGCCAGCAGGAAGATGGGGTTTCGGGAATACAATGAGCAGTTCTTC CASRKMGFREYNEQFF
TRBJ2-5 NA TRBV5-1 TRBD1 TGCGCCAGCAGCTTCGACAGGGATGGAGAGACCCAGTACTTC CASSFDRDGETQYF
TRBJ2-3 NA TRBV5-1 TRBD1 TGCGCCAGCAGATTGGGGACAGGGTTCACCCCAAGACCTAGCACAGATACGCAATATTTT CASRLGTGFTPRPSTDTQYF
TRBJ2-5 once TRBV5-1 TRBD2 TGCGCCAGAACCGGGACTAGCGGGCTTTTCCAAGAGACCCAGTACTTC CARTGTSGLFQETQYF
TRBJ2-1 many TRBV20-1 TRBD1 TGCAGTGCCACACAGGGACAGAGGATCTACAATGAGCAGTTCTTC CSATQGQRIYNEQFF
TRBJ1-1 NA TRBV25-1 NA TGTGCCAGCATGGGACCGAGCGCTGAAGCTTTCTTT CASMGPSAEAFF